The 22 T cell receptor beta chains given below trace back to one sample, sequenced in a study of T cell repertoires in cytomegalovirus infection. No antigens are known for them. TCRdb independently ran MiXCR on the reads; one entry per CDR3 protein. The table shows around 58,000 distinct CDR3 sequences, with roughly a fifth occurring only once. The sample here was CD8+ T cells from cultured PBMCs, taken from culture after CMV antigen stimulation. The receptor source for this set is a human donor in good health (CMV status not recorded). Some clones in this sample may be carry-over from other donors' samples.

As to this clonotype: One end of the junction is discordant with germline, which a read error may explain. The chain employs TRBV7-2 and TRBJ1-1; D is unclear. Germline CDR1 reads SGHTA; CDR2 reads FQGNSA. The CDR3 length is 15 residues. The CDR3 nucleotides read TGTGCCAGCAGCTTAGAAGGCAGTTTGAACACTGAAGCTTGCTTT. This gives the protein CASSLEGSLNTEACF.

The chain combines TRBV12-3 or TRBV12-4 with TRBJ2-5; a weak D match, TRBD2 (5 bases). The CDR3 contains 13 residues. V shed 6 bases and J shed 5 bases, with 13 bases lying between them. The CDR3 bases are TGTGCCAGCAGCCCCTACTTAGCGGAGACCCAGTACTTC. Amino acid sequence: CASSPYLAETQYF.

V usage is TRBV6-2 or TRBV6-3 and J usage is TRBJ2-7; 9 bases agree with TRBD1. The CDR3 covers 17 residues. Germline CDR1 is MNHEY and CDR2 is SVGEGT. Trimming cost V 2 bases and J 0 bases; bases outside gene matches: 8. The CDR3 is CASSYERGTGFSYEQYF. The DNA for the CDR3 is TGTGCCAGCAGTTACGAACGCGGGACAGGGTTCTCCTACGAGCAGTACTTC.

This clonotype turned up a few times. V gene TRBV12-3 or TRBV12-4 combines with J gene TRBJ1-5; D not certain. Trimming pared 7 bases from V and 4 bases from J, leaving 11 bases between. This CDR3 has 13 amino acids. The CDR3, as DNA: TGTGCCAGCACCCCGTTCGGGAATCAGCCCCAGCATTTT. Protein: CASTPFGNQPQHF.

This clonotype has a count of ten or more. The chain uses TRBV20-1 and TRBJ2-3; D is tentatively TRBD1 or TRBD2 (6 bases each). Between the trimmed V and J ends, which lost 0 bases and 2 bases, there was a span of 15 bases. The germline gives CDR1 DFQATT, CDR2 SNEGSKA (reference sequence). This CDR3 spans 16 amino acids. Here the CDR3 DNA reads TGCAGTGCTAGAGATTACCGGGGGCTCTACACAGATACGCAGTATTTT. Amino acids: CSARDYRGLYTDTQYF.

The chain has TRBV29-1 and TRBJ1-2; D ambiguous. The germline V gene has CDR1 SQVTM and CDR2 ANQGSEA. V lost 5 bases to trimming and J lost 3 bases, with 13 bases between them. The CDR3 runs 13 residues. The DNA for the CDR3 is TGCAGCGTTCGGGTAGGGAGTGACTATGGCTACACCTTC. Its protein is CSVRVGSDYGYTF.

This clonotype was seen a few times. The CDR3 spells CASSPNRGRVGLNYGYTF. CDR3 bases: TGTGCCAGCAGCCCGAACCGCGGCAGGGTCGGACTCAACTATGGCTACACCTTC. V is TRBV11-2 and J is TRBJ1-2, with D perhaps TRBD1 (5 bases). Trimming took 5 bases from V and 2 from J, leaving 24 bases between them. Per the germline V gene, CDR1 is SGHAT and CDR2 is FQNNGV. This CDR3 is built from 18 residues. Complete variable domain (other parts from reference TRBV11-2 and TRBJ1-2): EAGVAQSPRYKIIEKRQSVAFWCNPISGHATLYWYQQILGQGPKLLIQFQNNGVVDDSQLPKDRFSAERLKGVDSTLKIQPAKLEDSAVYLCASSPNRGRVGLNYGYTFGSGTRLTVV.

The chain couples TRBV7-2 to TRBJ1-1, with D unresolved. This CDR3 region has 12 residues. V was clipped by 5 bases and J by 4 bases, with 8 bases between them. CDR1 SGHTA and CDR2 FQGNSA come from the germline V gene. The CDR3 here is CASSHLSTEAFF. The CDR3 DNA is TGTGCCAGCAGCCACCTGAGCACTGAAGCTTTCTTT. The full variable domain, rest sourced from reference TRBV7-2 and TRBJ1-1, is GAGVSQSPSNKVTEKGKDVELRCDPISGHTALYWYRQSLGQGLEFLIYFQGNSAPDKSGLPSDRFSAERTGGSVSTLTIQRTQQEDSAVYLCASSHLSTEAFFGQGTRLTVV.

The chain recombines TRBV20-1 with TRBJ2-5, with 8 nucleotides matching TRBD2. CDR1 and CDR2 (germline): DFQATT, SNEGSKA (reference sequence). J lost 2 bases, V lost 0 bases, and 5 bases had no gene match. This CDR3 has 15 residues. The CDR3 is CSARDRGGRQETQYF. CDR3 nucleotide sequence: TGCAGTGCTAGAGATCGGGGGGGGCGGCAAGAGACCCAGTACTTC.

The chain links TRBV5-1 to TRBJ1-1, with 9 positions matching TRBD1. The ends lost 4 bases at V and 6 bases at J; junction bases unmatched: 13. CDR3 size: 16 residues. The germline CDR1 and CDR2 sequences are SGHRS and YFSETQ. The CDR3 spells CASSAGQGGPDAEAFF. CDR3 sequence (DNA): TGCGCCAGCAGCGCGGGACAGGGCGGACCAGACGCTGAAGCTTTCTTT.

This clonotype was counted between two and nine times. V is TRBV27 and J is TRBJ2-7; 7 bases are a match to TRBD1. V lost 6 bases and J lost 1; bases outside the gene matches: 3. Germline V gives CDR1 MNHEY, CDR2 SMNVEV (reference sequence). The CDR3 is 13 residues long. CDR3 loop: CASSMDRSYEQYF. CDR3 nucleotides: TGTGCCAGCAGCATGGACAGGTCCTACGAGCAGTACTTC.

This chain connects TRBV2 to TRBJ2-3, with D tentatively TRBD1 or TRBD2 (6 bases each). V lost 6 bases and J 5 bases, leaving 9 bases between the germline ends. The length of the CDR3 is 12 residues. The V gene's germline CDR1 is SNHLY and CDR2 FYNNEI. DNA of the CDR3: TGTGCCAGCAGGAGGGGGGTAGATACGCAGTATTTT. Translated: CASRRGVDTQYF.

The gene calls are TRBV7-6 and TRBJ2-1, with TRBD1 matching over 8 bases. Trimming took 1 base from V and 5 from J; bases not matched to a gene: 4. Germline lookup yields CDR1 SGHVS and CDR2 FNYEAQ. This CDR3 region has 15 residues. In DNA, the CDR3 is TGTGCCAGCAGCTTAGGGACAGGGATCCACAATGAGCAGTTCTTC. It codes for CASSLGTGIHNEQFF.

The chain has TRBV10-3 and TRBJ1-2; tentatively, D is TRBD1 (6 bases). Trimming took off 6 bases at V and 6 bases at J, with 20 bases between the two ends. This CDR3 spans 15 amino acids. CDR1 is ENHRY and CDR2 is SYGVKD in the germline V gene. This CDR3 reads CAISGARGEEDGYTF. The DNA of the CDR3 is TGTGCCATCAGCGGGGCTAGGGGGGAAGAGGATGGCTACACCTTC.

V is TRBV18 and J is TRBJ1-6; weak D call: TRBD1 (6 bases). Trimming left V 6 bases short and J 7 bases short, with 28 bases between. The CDR3 length is 19 residues. The germline CDR1 and CDR2 sequences are KGHSH and LQKENI. In DNA, the CDR3 is TGTGCCAGCTCTAGAGCCATCTCGGACAGAACCTTAGTAAATTCACCCCTCCACTTT. Protein: CASSRAISDRTLVNSPLHF.

This chain links TRBV7-2 with TRBJ2-7; 7 nucleotides align to TRBD2. Looked up from germline, CDR1 is SGHTA and CDR2 is FQGNSA. The CDR3 has 13 amino acids. V dropped 4 bases and J dropped 3; count of bases not matched to a gene: 3. CDR3 nucleotides: TGTGCCAGCAGCTCCGGACTAGTCTACGAGCAGTACTTC. Its protein is CASSSGLVYEQYF.

This clonotype was detected a few times. This chain uses TRBV7-2 with TRBJ2-7; D is undetermined. V was cut by 1 base and J by 3 bases, with 13 bases left in between. Germline CDR1 and CDR2: SGHTA and FQGNSA. This CDR3 has 15 residues. This chain's CDR3 is CASSLDLGRIYEQYF. CDR3 bases: TGTGCCAGCAGCTTAGATCTGGGCCGGATCTACGAGCAGTACTTC. Supplemented by reference TRBV7-2 and TRBJ2-7, the full variable domain reads GAGVSQSPSNKVTEKGKDVELRCDPISGHTALYWYRQSLGQGLEFLIYFQGNSAPDKSGLPSDRFSAERTGGSVSTLTIQRTQQEDSAVYLCASSLDLGRIYEQYFGPGTRLTVT.

This clonotype was recorded a few times. The chain uses TRBV7-3 and TRBJ2-3, with TRBD2 identical over 11 bases. The V gene's germline CDR1 is SGHTA and CDR2 FQGTGA. The junction had 4 bases not matched to a gene; V was cut back by 3 bases and J by 5 bases. This CDR3 is built from 15 residues. The chain's CDR3 is CASSLRLAGRDTQYF. The DNA of the CDR3 is TGTGCCAGCAGCTTGCGACTAGCGGGACGAGATACGCAGTATTTT.

The chain has TRBV7-2 and TRBJ2-3; D remains unclear. This CDR3 is 15 amino acids long. Germline loops: CDR1 SGHTA, CDR2 FQGNSA. The germline V and J ends were trimmed by 7 bases and 1 base, with 15 bases remaining between them. The CDR3 loop reads CASTTDASGTDTQYF. The CDR3 DNA reads as TGTGCCAGCACCACGGACGCGTCCGGCACAGATACGCAGTATTTT.

The chain is built from TRBV7-2 and TRBJ1-2, with D possibly being TRBD1 (5 bases). Trimming took 5 bases from V and 8 from J, leaving 21 bases between them. CDR1 is SGHTA, CDR2 FQGNSA, per germline. This CDR3 has 15 residues. The DNA for the CDR3 is TGTGCCAGCAGCATACCCGGGACGCTCCCGGGAGGCTACACCTTC. Its translation is CASSIPGTLPGGYTF.

The rearrangement uses TRBV6-5 and TRBJ2-7, with a possible D match to TRBD1 (6 bases). The CDR3 covers 14 residues. Trimming pared 1 base from V and 2 bases from J, leaving 9 bases between. Looked up from germline, CDR1 is MNHEY and CDR2 is SVGAGI. The DNA of the CDR3 is TGTGCCAGCAGTTACTTCGGACAGACCTACGAGCAGTACTTC. This translates into CASSYFGQTYEQYF.

This chain joins TRBV7-2 and TRBJ2-2; no definite D call. V was clipped by 6 bases and J by 1 base, with 9 bases between them. The CDR3 spans 14 residues. CDR1 and CDR2 from the germline V gene are SGHTA and FQGNSA. CDR3 DNA: TGTGCCAGCAGTAGACTCAGGAACACCGGGGAGCTGTTTTTT. Amino acid sequence: CASSRLRNTGELFF.